Sequencing of this T cell receptor (beta chain) was carried out in a study of CD8 T cells in Susac syndrome. The multiple sclerosis controls were treatment-naive patients, and their relapsing-remitting disease was stable or active. This CDR3 contains 15 residues. Germline CDR1 reads SGHKS; CDR2 reads YYEKEE (reference sequence). Trimming shortened V by 3 bases and J by 2 bases, and 15 bases separated the two germline ends. A quantity of roughly 0.5 to 1 ug RNA underwent reverse transcription using random hexamers. In TCRdb, the immunoSEQ multiplex PCR reads were re-called with MiXCR into one record per CDR3 protein. The profile shows about 280,000 distinct CDR3 sequences, around 84% of them singletons.

This TCR came from a human donor with multiple sclerosis. The chain employs TRBV5-5 and TRBJ2-7, with D possibly called TRBD1 or TRBD2 (5 bases each). What was sequenced was CD8+ T cells from PBMCs. The CDR3 sequence is CASSYSGTGPYEQYF. The CDR3 DNA reads as TGTGCCAGCAGCTACTCCGGGACGGGACCCTACGAGCAGTACTTC.